These 29 T cell receptor beta chains originate from one sample sequenced in a study of blood T cell repertoires in COVID-19. The assay was immunoSEQ multiplex PCR, and TCRdb's table has in-frame clones only and misses some. Among about 230,000 clones listed, around four fifths were seen once. Sequenced: peripheral blood. These receptors were collected from a woman in her 70s with active or convalescent COVID-19.

The chain employs TRBV10-3 and TRBJ2-7; D remains ambiguous. The CDR3 runs to 12 residues. V lost 5 bases and J 7 bases, leaving 12 bases between the germline ends. Germline V gene data show CDR1 as ENHRY and CDR2 as SYGVKD. The DNA of the CDR3 is TGTGCCATCAGTCCTCAATCGACAGAGCAGTACTTC. This codes for CAISPQSTEQYF.

The chain has TRBV5-4 and TRBJ2-1; 7 positions agree with TRBD1. Germline V gene sequence: CDR1 SGHNT, CDR2 YYREEE (reference sequence). V lost 4 bases to trimming and J lost 9 bases; unmatched junction nucleotides: 7. There are 13 residues in the CDR3. In nucleotides, the CDR3 is TGTGCCAGCAGCCGGGACAGCTATTTTGAGCAGTTCTTC. Protein sequence: CASSRDSYFEQFF.

V is TRBV3-1 (or the pseudogene TRBV3-2) and J is TRBJ2-5; D is uncertain. Germline V CDR1 and CDR2: LGHDT, YNNKEL (reference sequence). This CDR3 is built from 16 residues. V lost 0 bases, J lost 2 bases, and 13 bases lay in between. CDR3 loop: CASSQDRYPRQETQYF. The CDR3 DNA follows: TGTGCCAGCAGCCAAGATCGTTATCCCAGGCAAGAGACCCAGTACTTC.

The V and J genes are TRBV28 and TRBJ1-1; D gene uncertain. Germline V gives CDR1 MDHEN, CDR2 SYDVKM. The CDR3 is 11 residues long. Trimming left V 6 bases short and J 3 bases short, with 5 bases between. CDR3 loop: CASSGDTEAFF. The CDR3 region has the DNA TGTGCCAGCAGCGGTGACACTGAAGCTTTCTTT. The full variable domain, with the rest looked up from reference TRBV28 and TRBJ1-1, is DVKVTQSSRYLVKRTGEKVFLECVQDMDHENMFWYRQDPGLGLRLIYFSYDVKMKEKGDIPEGYSVSREKKERFSLILESASTNQTSMYLCASSGDTEAFFGQGTRLTVV.

J is TRBJ2-7 and V is TRBV4-3, with TRBD1 as a possible D gene (5 bases). V lost 4 bases and J 0 bases, leaving 13 bases between the germline ends. The CDR3 loop spans 15 amino acids. From germline, CDR1 is LGHNA and CDR2 YSLEER. The CDR3 region is CASSPSRVDSYEQYF. The CDR3 coding sequence is TGCGCCAGCAGCCCTTCCAGGGTGGACTCCTACGAGCAGTACTTC.

The chain recombines TRBV6-5 with TRBJ1-6; TRBD1 is a possible D gene (6 bases). Germline V lookup: CDR1 MNHEY, CDR2 SVGAGI. The CDR3 is 12 amino acids. Trimming took 10 bases from V and 8 from J, leaving 12 bases between them. CDR3 nucleotides: TGTGCCACCTTGGGGGCAGATTCACCCCTCCACTTT. Amino acid sequence: CATLGADSPLHF.

This rearrangement joins TRBV4-2 to TRBJ2-7; D perhaps matches TRBD2 (5 bases). CDR1 is LGHNA and CDR2 is YNFKEQ in the germline V gene. This CDR3 spans 17 amino acids. Trimming removed 1 base at V and 0 bases at J, with 16 bases between. In DNA form, the CDR3 reads TGTGCCAGCAGCCAAGCAAGTAGTAGACTAAGCTCCTACGAGCAGTACTTC. Translation gives CASSQASSRLSSYEQYF.

This chain joins TRBV3-1 (or the pseudogene TRBV3-2) and TRBJ1-2; D ambiguous. The CDR3 is made up of 12 amino acids. The germline V gene has CDR1 LGHDT and CDR2 YNNKEL (reference sequence). V dropped 1 base and J dropped 8 bases, with 8 bases sitting between them. CDR3: CASSQGQNGYTF. The CDR3 bases are TGTGCCAGCAGCCAAGGGCAGAACGGCTACACCTTC.

The chain is built from TRBV27 and TRBJ2-5; TRBD2 matches at 12 bases. V was pared by 5 bases and J by 7 bases, with 11 bases of the junction left unmatched. This CDR3 contains 16 residues. Germline V CDR1 and CDR2: MNHEY, SMNVEV (reference sequence). As DNA, the CDR3 is TGTGCCAGCAGTCCCCGACTAGCGGGGGAGTACGGGACCCAGTACTTC. Protein sequence: CASSPRLAGEYGTQYF.

The CDR3 coding sequence is TGTGCCAGCAGCCGGGGGACAGGGCCCATTAATGAAAAACTGTTTTTT. Its translation: CASSRGTGPINEKLFF. The chain uses TRBV21-1 and TRBJ1-4; the table gives TRBD1 as D, unverified against the DNA. TRBV21-1 is noted as a pseudogene. The CDR3 extends over 16 amino acids.

V is TRBV29-1 and J is TRBJ2-7; TRBD1 is a possible D gene (6 bases). Germline lookup yields CDR1 SQVTM and CDR2 ANQGSEA. This CDR3 is built from 13 residues. The germline V and J ends were trimmed by 3 bases and 2 bases, with 11 bases remaining between them. Written as DNA, the CDR3 is TGCAGCGTTGAGGGGGACACCCCCTACGAGCAGTACTTC. It codes for CSVEGDTPYEQYF.

The chain links TRBV18 to TRBJ2-7, with D perhaps TRBD2 (5 bases). Germline-derived CDR1 and CDR2 are KGHSH and LQKENI. V was pared by 2 bases and J by 6 bases, with 8 bases between. This CDR3 contains 12 residues. The CDR3 DNA sequence: TGTGCCAGCTCACCAGAGGGCTTCGAGCAGTACTTC. Amino acid sequence: CASSPEGFEQYF. The variable domain in full, completed from reference TRBV18 and TRBJ2-7, reads NAGVMQNPRHLVRRRGQEARLRCSPMKGHSHVYWYRQLPEEGLKFMVYLQKENIIDESGMPKERFSAEFPKEGPSILRIQQVVRGDSAAYFCASSPEGFEQYFGPGTRLTVT.

The CDR3 DNA follows: TGTGCCTCGGGAGGGCAGGTTTACACTGAAGCTTTCTTT. Translating it yields CASGGQVYTEAFF. The chain has TRBV5-6 and TRBJ1-1; D remains ambiguous. Germline values: CDR1 SGHDT, CDR2 YYEEEE. The CDR3 spans 13 residues. Trimming left V 10 bases short and J 3 bases short, with 16 bases between.

The rearrangement uses TRBV6-5 and TRBJ1-1; 7 bases align to TRBD1. Germline V gene lookup returns CDR1 MNHEY and CDR2 SVGAGI. The CDR3 totals 14 residues. Germline trimming cut 8 bases from V and 0 bases from J; bases unmatched to any gene: 6. CDR3 nucleotide sequence: TGTGCCAGCGGGAGACAGGGAATGAACACTGAAGCTTTCTTT. Amino acid sequence: CASGRQGMNTEAFF.

The chain employs TRBV3-1 (or the pseudogene TRBV3-2) and TRBJ2-1; 8 nucleotides align to TRBD2. The germline V gene has CDR1 LGHDT and CDR2 YNNKEL (reference sequence). The CDR3 covers 16 residues. After removal of 0 bases from V and 9 bases from J, the junction contained 10 bases not matched to a gene. CDR3: CASSQDPGLAFFEQFF. DNA for the CDR3: TGTGCCAGCAGCCAAGATCCCGGACTAGCATTTTTTGAGCAGTTCTTC.

The genes are TRBV11-3 and TRBJ2-1, with 7 bases that match TRBD2. Germline lookup yields CDR1 SGHNT and CDR2 YENEEA. Trimming at V came to 2 bases and at J to 15 bases, leaving 7 bases not matched to a gene. This CDR3 spans 12 amino acids. CDR3 protein: CASSLRGRVRFF. The CDR3 nucleotides are TGTGCCAGCAGCTTACGCGGGAGAGTTCGGTTCTTC.

Of note for this clone: The junction differs from germline at one of its ends, possibly a read error. The chain uses TRBV7-9 and TRBJ2-1, with no clear D. Germline V lookup: CDR1 SEHNR, CDR2 FQNEAQ (reference sequence). The CDR3 is made up of 12 amino acids. The CDR3 DNA reads as TGTGCCAGCAGGTTAGATTCAAATGAGCAGTTCTTC. This encodes CASRLDSNEQFF.

The rearrangement uses TRBV2 and TRBJ1-1; 7 bases align to TRBD1. CDR3 length: 13 residues. With 2 bases clipped from V and 9 bases from J, the junction kept 6 bases outside the gene matches. The V gene's germline CDR1 is SNHLY and CDR2 FYNNEI. The chain's CDR3 is CASSEQGGSKAFF. The CDR3 DNA sequence: TGTGCCAGCAGTGAACAAGGGGGCTCTAAAGCTTTCTTT.

The CDR3 region has the DNA TGTGCCACCCGGACTAGCGGCCTCGAAGGCGAGCAGTACTTC. This codes for CATRTSGLEGEQYF. The genes are TRBV6-5 and TRBJ2-7; 10 bases agree with TRBD2. The germline gives CDR1 MNHEY, CDR2 SVGAGI. This CDR3 is 14 amino acids long. J was trimmed by 6 bases and V by 10 bases; bases with no gene match: 12.

The chain uses TRBV6-2 or TRBV6-3 and TRBJ1-2; D not certain. CDR1 MNHEY and CDR2 SVGEGT come from the germline V gene. CDR3 length: 14 amino acids. Trimming took off 4 bases at V and 6 bases at J, with 15 bases between the two ends. The CDR3 loop reads CASSSTVRDNGYTF. In nucleotides, the CDR3 is TGTGCCAGCAGTTCCACGGTAAGAGATAATGGCTACACCTTC.

The rearrangement joins TRBV4-1 to TRBJ1-2; 12 bases fit TRBD1. Germline lookup yields CDR1 MGHRA and CDR2 YSYEKL. J was trimmed by 5 bases and V by 4 bases; bases with no gene match: 14. The CDR3 totals 18 residues. The CDR3 nucleotides are TGCGCCAGCAGCCCCGGGACAGGGGGCTACCAACCTAGGTATGGCTACACCTTC. Its protein product is CASSPGTGGYQPRYGYTF.

V gene TRBV4-1 combines with J gene TRBJ2-3, with D possibly matching TRBD1 (5 bases). The V gene's germline CDR1 is MGHRA and CDR2 YSYEKL. The CDR3 has 15 amino acids. V lost 0 bases, J lost 5 bases, and 12 bases lay in between. The CDR3 nucleotides read TGCGCCAGCAGCCAAGATCCAGGGTTAGGAGATACGCAGTATTTT. Its translation is CASSQDPGLGDTQYF.

The gene calls are TRBV5-4 and TRBJ2-2; 7 positions match TRBD1. V was clipped by 4 bases and J by 9 bases; unmatched bases: 9. The CDR3 is 14 amino acids. Germline V gene data show CDR1 as SGHNT and CDR2 as YYREEE (reference sequence). The CDR3 loop reads CASSPRTGSRELFF. The CDR3 bases are TGTGCCAGCAGCCCGCGGACAGGTTCTAGGGAGCTGTTTTTT.

This chain links TRBV28 with TRBJ1-4; 7 nucleotides line up with TRBD1. The CDR3 is 19 residues long. Germline V gene data show CDR1 as MDHEN and CDR2 as SYDVKM. V lost 1 base and J lost 0; bases outside the gene matches: 11. This CDR3 reads CASSLFSRTGRATNEKLFF. CDR3 in DNA: TGTGCCAGCAGTTTATTTTCCCGGACAGGCCGCGCAACTAATGAAAAACTGTTTTTT.

This clone was counted a few times. The chain has TRBV3-1 (or the pseudogene TRBV3-2) and TRBJ1-3, with 8 bases lining up with TRBD1. V shed 4 bases, J shed 6 bases, and the junction held 2 bases outside the gene matches. CDR1 and CDR2 from the germline V gene are LGHDT and YNNKEL (reference sequence). The CDR3 covers 13 residues. In DNA form, the CDR3 reads TGTGCCAGCAGCCGGACAGGGCCAAACACCATATATTTT. This codes for CASSRTGPNTIYF.

J is TRBJ1-4 and V is TRBV7-8, with 11 bases lining up with TRBD1. Per germline, CDR1 SGHVS and CDR2 FQNEAQ. The CDR3 consists of 17 residues. The V gene end was trimmed by 1 base and the J gene end by 4 bases; junction bases not matched to a gene: 5. The CDR3: CASSLGTGGYSNEKLFF. CDR3 nucleotides: TGTGCCAGCAGCTTAGGGACAGGGGGCTATAGTAATGAAAAACTGTTTTTT.

This clone has a handful of counts. J is TRBJ2-7 and V is TRBV19; TRBD2 aligns across 12 bases. The CDR3 length is 13 residues. Germline V gene data show CDR1 as LNHDA and CDR2 as SQIVND (reference sequence). J lost 8 bases, V lost 3 bases, and 2 bases had no gene match. CDR3 in DNA: TGTGCCAGTAGTATGACTAGCGGGAGTCAGCAGTACTTC. It specifies CASSMTSGSQQYF.

The chain is built from TRBV5-1 and TRBJ1-1; 8 positions agree with TRBD1. Unmatched junction bases numbered 4, after V lost 3 bases and J lost 0 bases. From germline, CDR1 is SGHRS and CDR2 YFSETQ. The CDR3 loop spans 15 amino acids. The CDR3: CASSWGQVMNTEAFF. In DNA form, the CDR3 reads TGCGCCAGCAGCTGGGGACAGGTAATGAACACTGAAGCTTTCTTT. The entire variable domain, with the rest obtained from reference TRBV5-1 and TRBJ1-1, is as follows: KAGVTQTPRYLIKTRGQQVTLSCSPISGHRSVSWYQQTPGQGLQFLFEYFSETQRNKGNFPGRFSGRQFSNSRSEMNVSTLELGDSALYLCASSWGQVMNTEAFFGQGTRLTVV.

The chain is built from TRBV28 and TRBJ1-2, with a possible D match to TRBD1 (5 bases). The CDR3 consists of 15 residues. The V end was cut by 3 bases, the J end by 4 bases, with 15 bases between. Germline V CDR1 and CDR2: MDHEN, SYDVKM. CDR3: CASSLDGHQIYGYTF. Written as DNA, the CDR3 is TGTGCCAGCAGTTTGGACGGACACCAAATCTATGGCTACACCTTC.